These T cell receptor beta chains were read from a single sample in a study of metastatic and nonmetastatic thyroid tumors. TCRdb reprocessed the PCR reads using MiXCR. The repertoire holds approximately 13,000 clones, with about a quarter as singletons. The specimen sequenced was adjacent normal tissue. The receptor set was obtained from a female donor with papillary thyroid cancer or a benign thyroid nodule (not recorded which). Some clones in this sample may be carry-over from other donors' samples. The conserved cysteine and the conserved F or W are not part of the CDR3 here. The D gene is left open where the match is weak.

D	V	J	CDR3
NA	TRBV6-1	TRBJ1-1	ASNTHGGGTEAF
TRBD2	TRBV7-9	TRBJ2-7	ASSRAGGSTYEQY
TRBD1	TRBV7-8	TRBJ2-7	ASSLGGQESYEQY
TRBD2	TRBV7-2	TRBJ2-2	ASSLGAGGTGELF
NA	TRBV4-1	TRBJ2-1	ASSHCVSGGVDEQF
NA	TRBV7-2	TRBJ1-6	ASCLRRNNSPLH
TRBD1	TRBV28	TRBJ2-3	ASSPGTGRTDTQY
TRBD2	TRBV7-9	TRBJ2-2	ASSLGQGGTGELF
NA	TRBV20-1	TRBJ2-7	SAYRSRGYEQY
NA	TRBV28	TRBJ2-5	ASSYSRVVAETQY
NA	TRBV11-1	TRBJ2-7	ASSSVSSGAGDEQY
NA	TRBV12-5	TRBJ2-7	ASGFDFEQY
NA	TRBV11-2	TRBJ2-3	ASSLVGTRTDTQY
TRBD1	TRBV20-1	TRBJ2-7	SAGTGPSYEQY
NA	TRBV11-2	TRBJ1-1	ASSLGAMVDVFTEAF
TRBD2	TRBV28	TRBJ2-1	ASSKVSGTTVRFPYNEQF
TRBD1	TRBV7-9	TRBJ1-2	ASSSTPDRGDGYT
TRBD2	TRBV11-1	TRBJ2-7	ASSVETSGISYEQY
NA	TRBV15	TRBJ2-7	AVRDQNSYEQY
NA	TRBV20-1	TRBJ2-5	SARPNLGWTEETQY
TRBD2	TRBV9	TRBJ2-5	ASSASASGSQENQN
NA	TRBV19	TRBJ1-2	ASSPLKTVYGYT
NA	TRBV30	TRBJ1-2	AWSDTGNYGYT
NA	TRBV20-1	TRBJ2-7	SASRRWNYEQY
TRBD1	TRBV28	TRBJ2-7	ASRRHRGGNEQY
TRBD1	TRBV4-2	TRBJ2-1	ASSQDRQGAYNEQF
TRBD2	TRBV5-1	TRBJ2-7	ASSLPREDFFYEQY
NA	TRBV11-2	TRBJ2-1	ASSWTYNEQF
TRBD1	TRBV11-2	TRBJ2-1	ASSRKTGQGYNEQF
NA	TRBV27	TRBJ2-7	ASSRTSSAYEQY
NA	TRBV4-1	TRBJ1-2	ASSQVGGAKGYT
NA	TRBV2	TRBJ2-7	ASISPDGYEQY
TRBD1	TRBV10-3	TRBJ1-5	AIGTGDSNQPQH
TRBD1	TRBV5-1	TRBJ1-1	ASSGPGTGGWTEAF
TRBD2	TRBV18	TRBJ2-7	ASSPAGLASTYEQY
NA	TRBV20-1	TRBJ1-4	GARSTPNDEKLF
NA	TRBV20-1	TRBJ1-2	SASPGAAYGYT
TRBD2	TRBV11-3	TRBJ2-7	ASSRGLAGGMYEQY
TRBD2	TRBV20-1	TRBJ2-7	SASSFAGVSYEQY
NA	TRBV6-2/TRBV6-3	TRBJ2-1	ASSYGGGGGYNEQF
NA	TRBV27	TRBJ1-1	ASSVGGYTEAF
NA	TRBV5-1	TRBJ1-2	ASSLERVHYT
NA	TRBV28	TRBJ2-7	ASSSRLGFSYEQY
TRBD2	TRBV15	TRBJ2-5	ATSRVAGGPQEAQY
NA	TRBV28	TRBJ1-5	ASSATRRVGSQPQH
NA	TRBV6-1	TRBJ1-5	ASSPGGRGQPQH
NA	TRBV6-5	TRBJ1-4	ASLSQGPEKLF
TRBD1	TRBV6-1	TRBJ2-7	ATRDRQTEQY
NA	TRBV5-1	TRBJ1-2	ASSLVAGGYGYT
TRBD1	TRBV20-1	TRBJ2-7	SARDHFTGGYEQY
NA	TRBV20-1	TRBJ1-6	SARDTGYNSPLH
NA	TRBV5-4	TRBJ2-1	ASSPDRGGQF
NA	TRBV18	TRBJ1-4	ASSRALANEKLF
NA	TRBV6-1	TRBJ2-3	ASTVRGPADTQY
NA	TRBV20-1	TRBJ2-1	SARDTNNEQF